This T cell receptor (beta chain) emerged from a study of blood T cell repertoires in COVID-19. Generated by immunoSEQ multiplex PCR, the TCRdb table keeps only in-frame clones and is missing some. This table has fewer than 200,000 clones, 79% appearing once. The CDR3 loop spans 15 amino acids. Germline assignment: CDR1 SEHNR and CDR2 FQNEAQ (reference sequence). Trimming left V 5 bases short and J 6 bases short, with 16 bases between. This clonotype was sampled from a woman in her fifties or sixties with COVID-19, enrolled during active disease. Sequencing input: peripheral blood. The V and J genes are TRBV7-9 and TRBJ1-4; TRBD1 is a possible D gene (5 bases). Written as DNA, the CDR3 is TGTGCCAGCAGCCCCCGGACACGGCTTGATGAAAAACTGTTTTTT. This codes for CASSPRTRLDEKLFF.